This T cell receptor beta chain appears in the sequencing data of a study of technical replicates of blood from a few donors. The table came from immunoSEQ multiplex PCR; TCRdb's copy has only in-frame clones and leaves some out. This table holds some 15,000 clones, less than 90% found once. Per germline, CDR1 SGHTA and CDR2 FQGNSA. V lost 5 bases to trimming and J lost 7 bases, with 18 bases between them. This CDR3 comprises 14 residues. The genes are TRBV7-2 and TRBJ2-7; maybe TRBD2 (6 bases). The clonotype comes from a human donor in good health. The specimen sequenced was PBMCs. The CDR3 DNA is TGTGCCAGCAGCCCCCGGAGCGGGTGGGGGGAGCAGTACTTC. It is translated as CASSPRSGWGEQYF.